The 29 T cell receptor beta chains below come from one sample, sequenced in a study of identical twins (dated by TCRdb to the mid-2010s). To prepare the library, 5' RACE was applied. The sequencer listed for this sample is Illumina HiSeq 2000. Starting from the raw public reads, TCRdb applied fastp trimming at Q25, assembled clones with MiXCR and retained in-frame beta chains. Each CDR3 protein gets just one entry, which takes the most common genes and DNA from the rows behind it. A total of about 790,000 distinct CDR3 sequences appear in this sample, 15% to 20% of them only once. The ten top clones hold roughly 13% of the sample. The same sample was also studied in work on T cells expressing NK-cell markers.

The sequenced sample was PBMCs. The receptors shown here come from a woman younger than 35 in good health.

This clonotype turned up a few times. The chain links TRBV12-3 or TRBV12-4 to TRBJ1-3, with 7 bases identical to TRBD1. The V segment lost 6 bases and the J segment 0 bases; nucleotides outside the gene matches: 5. This CDR3 spans 15 amino acids. This CDR3 reads CASRQGQSSGNTIYF. The CDR3 nucleotides are TGTGCCAGCAGGCAGGGACAGAGCTCTGGAAACACCATATATTTT.

V usage is TRBV7-2 and J usage is TRBJ2-1; no reliable D call. CDR1 and CDR2 (germline): SGHTA, FQGNSA. The CDR3 consists of 13 residues. The V and J ends lost 4 bases and 10 bases respectively, with 14 bases between them. The CDR3 is CASSSNGADEQFF. The CDR3 DNA reads as TGTGCCAGCAGCTCGAACGGAGCAGACGAGCAGTTCTTC.

The chain couples TRBV12-3 or TRBV12-4 to TRBJ1-1; a weak D match, TRBD1 (6 bases). V dropped 2 bases and J dropped 2 bases, with 9 bases sitting between them. This CDR3 contains 14 residues. This chain's CDR3 is CASSLQGINTEAFF. CDR3 coding DNA: TGTGCCAGCAGTTTACAGGGGATTAACACTGAAGCTTTCTTT.

This sequence joins TRBV6-1 and TRBJ2-3; 12 positions agree with TRBD2. Per the germline V gene, CDR1 is MNHNS and CDR2 is SASEGT. V was pared by 6 bases and J by 5 bases, with 6 bases of the junction left unmatched. The CDR3 covers 15 residues. The CDR3 region has the DNA TGTGCCAGCAGGCACCGACTAGCGGGAGAAGATACGCAGTATTTT. Residues: CASRHRLAGEDTQYF.

This clonotype has just a few counts. The V and J genes are TRBV20-1 and TRBJ2-7; D may be TRBD1 (5 bases). The V end lost 1 base, the J end lost 2 bases, and 18 bases lay between the germline ends. Germline values: CDR1 DFQATT, CDR2 SNEGSKA (reference sequence). This CDR3 is 16 amino acids long. The CDR3 is CSARVTGLVSAYEQYF. The CDR3 DNA sequence: TGCAGTGCTAGAGTAACAGGTCTAGTGAGTGCCTACGAGCAGTACTTC.

This clonotype was recorded a few times. The chain employs TRBV12-3 or TRBV12-4 and TRBJ2-7, with 9 bases identical to TRBD2. The CDR3 extends over 15 amino acids. Trimming at V came to 5 bases and at J to 4 bases, leaving 9 bases not matched to a gene. The CDR3 DNA reads TGTGCCAGCAGTCCAGCGGGAGGTCCCGCTTACGAGCAGTACTTC. It is translated as CASSPAGGPAYEQYF.

Ten or more counts support this clonotype. V gene TRBV12-3 or TRBV12-4 combines with J gene TRBJ2-5; D tentatively fits TRBD1 or TRBD2 (5 bases each). Trimming removed 6 bases from V and 1 base from J, with 12 bases in between. The CDR3 loop spans 14 amino acids. CDR3 sequence: CASRFLGGQETQYF. CDR3 coding DNA: TGTGCCAGCAGGTTCCTTGGGGGCCAAGAGACCCAGTACTTC.

This clonotype came up a few times. The chain uses TRBV12-3 or TRBV12-4 and TRBJ2-1; TRBD2 might be the D (5 bases). This CDR3 region has 13 residues. Trimming took 6 bases from V and 6 from J, leaving 12 bases between them. This chain's CDR3 is CASSPDYLNEQFF. CDR3 in DNA: TGTGCCAGCAGCCCCGACTACCTCAATGAGCAGTTCTTC.

The chain links TRBV11-2 to TRBJ1-2; D gene uncertain. V was trimmed by 1 base and J by 3 bases, leaving 12 bases between them. Germline-derived CDR1 and CDR2 are SGHAT and FQNNGV. CDR3 length: 15 residues. CDR3 loop: CASSLVGGQDYGYTF. CDR3 DNA: TGTGCCAGCAGCTTAGTCGGTGGGCAGGACTATGGCTACACCTTC.

The rearrangement links TRBV3-1 to TRBJ1-2, with D uncertain. The germline gives CDR1 LGHDT, CDR2 YNNKEL (reference sequence). V was clipped by 2 bases and J by 6 bases, with 4 bases between them. CDR3 size: 11 residues. CDR3 sequence: CASSQQNGYTF. The CDR3 DNA reads as TGTGCCAGCAGCCAACAAAATGGCTACACCTTC.

This chain links TRBV27 with TRBJ2-6, with 7 positions matching TRBD2. The CDR3 extends over 17 amino acids. J gave up 0 bases and V 5 bases, and 7 bases lay outside the gene matches. Looked up from germline, CDR1 is MNHEY and CDR2 is SMNVEV (reference sequence). This CDR3 reads CASSMTGGNSGANVLTF. In DNA, the CDR3 is TGTGCCAGCAGTATGACCGGGGGGAACTCTGGGGCCAACGTCCTGACTTTC.

This clonotype was recorded a few times. The rearrangement links TRBV7-2 to TRBJ2-1; 12 positions agree with TRBD2. The CDR3 has 17 residues. After removal of 0 bases from V and 9 bases from J, the junction contained 9 bases not matched to a gene. Germline assignment: CDR1 SGHTA and CDR2 FQGNSA. The CDR3 nucleotides are TGTGCCAGCAGCTTAGCGCTTAGACTAGCGGGAGTCGGTGAGCAGTTCTTC. Its protein is CASSLALRLAGVGEQFF.

CDR3 amino acids: CASSLEAGTNEQFF. CDR3 nucleotide sequence: TGTGCCAGCAGCTTAGAGGCCGGGACCAATGAGCAGTTCTTC. The V call is TRBV7-9, the J call TRBJ2-1, with D perhaps TRBD1 or TRBD2 (5 bases each). From germline, CDR1 is SEHNR and CDR2 FQNEAQ (reference sequence). The CDR3 has 14 residues. Between the trimmed V and J ends, which lost 1 base and 6 bases, there was a span of 10 bases.

This chain uses TRBV9 with TRBJ1-5; no reliable D call. V lost 3 bases, J lost 6 bases, and 13 bases lay in between. Looked up from germline, CDR1 is SGDLS and CDR2 is YYNGEE. The CDR3 is made up of 14 amino acids. CDR3 sequence: CASSAAGSVQPQHF. The CDR3 coding sequence is TGTGCCAGCAGCGCGGCGGGGTCGGTTCAGCCCCAGCATTTT.

The J gene is TRBJ2-7, the V gene TRBV7-9, with D possibly being TRBD1 (6 bases). The CDR3 length is 14 residues. V was cut by 5 bases and J by 3 bases, with 14 bases left in between. Per the germline V gene, CDR1 is SEHNR and CDR2 is FQNEAQ (reference sequence). The CDR3 sequence is CASSPPGQRYEQYF. In DNA form, the CDR3 reads TGTGCCAGCAGCCCGCCCGGACAGCGCTACGAGCAGTACTTC.

This rearrangement joins TRBV30 to TRBJ1-1, with a weak D call TRBD1 (6 bases). There are 14 residues in the CDR3. The germline CDR1 and CDR2 sequences are GTSNPN and SVGIG (reference sequence). V dropped 3 bases and J dropped 4 bases, with 15 bases sitting between them. The CDR3 DNA reads TGTGCCTGGAGAGAGGAAGGGGGTTTCACTGAAGCTTTCTTT. This translates into CAWREEGGFTEAFF. Complete variable domain (other parts from reference TRBV30 and TRBJ1-1): SQTIHQWPATLVQPVGSPLSLECTVEGTSNPNLYWYRQAAGRGLQLLFYSVGIGQISSEVPQNLSASRPQDRQFILSSKKLLLSDSGFYLCAWREEGGFTEAFFGQGTRLTVV.

The rearrangement uses TRBV7-9 and TRBJ2-7; 10 bases are a match to TRBD2. V lost 5 bases and J lost 1; bases outside the gene matches: 8. The CDR3 runs to 16 residues. Germline assignment: CDR1 SEHNR and CDR2 FQNEAQ (reference sequence). The CDR3 DNA is TGTGCCAGCAGCCGAAGGACTAGCGGACAGTCCTACGAGCAGTACTTC. Residues: CASSRRTSGQSYEQYF. Together with reference TRBV7-9 and TRBJ2-7, the CDR3 gives the full variable domain: DTGVSQNPRHKITKRGQNVTFRCDPISEHNRLYWYRQTLGQGPEFLTYFQNEAQLEKSRLLSDRFSAERPKGSFSTLEIQRTEQGDSAMYLCASSRRTSGQSYEQYFGPGTRLTVT.

This clonotype has more than one count but fewer than ten. This rearrangement joins TRBV7-2 to TRBJ2-7; 8 bases fit TRBD2. The CDR3 consists of 14 residues. Trimming removed 5 bases from V and 6 bases from J; junction bases left unmatched: 9. Germline lookup yields CDR1 SGHTA and CDR2 FQGNSA. The CDR3 is CASSRGGASAEQYF. The CDR3 DNA sequence: TGTGCCAGCAGCCGGGGGGGAGCGAGTGCCGAGCAGTACTTC.

The sample holds a few counts of this clonotype. The V call is TRBV20-1, the J call TRBJ2-7; no clear D gene. V gave up 3 bases and J gave up 7 bases, with 10 bases separating them. CDR1 and CDR2 from the germline V gene are DFQATT and SNEGSKA (reference sequence). The CDR3 runs to 11 residues. The CDR3 sequence is CSASSPEEQYF. CDR3 bases: TGCAGTGCTAGTTCTCCGGAGGAGCAGTACTTC.

This clonotype was seen a handful of times. The V call is TRBV15, the J call TRBJ2-7; TRBD1 matches 7 bases. The CDR3 is 16 amino acids. V shed 2 bases, J shed 0 bases, and the junction held 7 bases outside the gene matches. Germline V CDR1 and CDR2: LNHNV, YYDKDF (reference sequence). The CDR3: CATSRQNRGDSYEQYF. CDR3 nucleotide sequence: TGTGCCACCAGCAGACAGAACAGGGGCGACTCCTACGAGCAGTACTTC.

There are a few counts of this clonotype. This sequence joins TRBV5-5 and TRBJ2-1; no clear D gene. V was cut by 4 bases and J by 6 bases, with 11 bases left in between. Germline CDR1 SGHKS, CDR2 YYEKEE (reference sequence). This CDR3 has 13 amino acids. The CDR3 loop reads CASSPDSPNEQFF. CDR3 nucleotide sequence: TGTGCCAGCAGCCCCGACTCCCCCAATGAGCAGTTCTTC.

V gene TRBV3-1 combines with J gene TRBJ2-1; TRBD2 matches 10 bases. Germline CDR1 and CDR2: LGHDT and YNNKEL (reference sequence). After removal of 0 bases from V and 9 bases from J, the junction contained 8 bases not matched to a gene. The CDR3 sequence is 16 residues long. CDR3 protein: CASSQDWSGGASEQFF. In nucleotides, the CDR3 is TGTGCCAGCAGCCAAGATTGGAGCGGGGGGGCGAGTGAGCAGTTCTTC.

J is TRBJ2-7 and V is TRBV6-2 or TRBV6-3; D is uncertain. CDR3 length: 12 residues. V was shortened by 6 bases and J by 6 bases, with 12 bases between the two germline ends. Germline lookup yields CDR1 MNHEY and CDR2 SVGEGT. CDR3 in amino acids: CASSQDIAEQYF. The CDR3 coding sequence is TGTGCCAGCAGCCAAGACATCGCCGAGCAGTACTTC.

Only a few counts were recorded for this clonotype. The chain combines TRBV18 with TRBJ2-3; 12 bases agree with TRBD2. V shed 2 bases, J shed 6 bases, and the junction held 3 bases outside the gene matches. This CDR3 has 15 residues. The V gene's germline CDR1 is KGHSH and CDR2 LQKENI. Written as DNA, the CDR3 is TGTGCCAGCTCACCAGTGACTAGCGGGAGCGATACGCAGTATTTT. Protein sequence: CASSPVTSGSDTQYF.

This clonotype was found many times. This chain connects TRBV18 to TRBJ2-7; 9 bases align to TRBD1. Germline-derived CDR1 and CDR2 are KGHSH and LQKENI. J was trimmed by 2 bases and V by 5 bases; bases with no gene match: 4. The CDR3 is made up of 14 amino acids. CDR3 in amino acids: CASSTGQGTYEQYF. In nucleotides, the CDR3 is TGTGCCAGCTCAACAGGACAGGGGACCTACGAGCAGTACTTC.

This clonotype was picked up a small number of times. The chain links TRBV7-9 to TRBJ1-6; D is uncertain. CDR3 length: 15 amino acids. V gave up 6 bases and J gave up 10 bases, with 19 bases separating them. Germline CDR1 SEHNR, CDR2 FQNEAQ (reference sequence). This CDR3 reads CASSLAGSIESPLHF. CDR3 sequence (DNA): TGTGCCAGCAGTTTGGCGGGGAGTATAGAGTCACCCCTCCACTTT.

This clonotype was counted only a few times. The chain combines TRBV4-2 with TRBJ1-1; 8 nucleotides match TRBD1. The trim removed 0 bases at V and 0 bases at J, leaving 12 bases unmatched. The germline gives CDR1 LGHNA, CDR2 YNFKEQ. The CDR3 has 19 amino acids. The CDR3 protein is CASSQEFGRGRLVNTEAFF. The CDR3 DNA reads as TGTGCCAGCAGCCAAGAATTTGGCAGGGGGCGGTTGGTGAACACTGAAGCTTTCTTT.

The J gene is TRBJ2-5, the V gene TRBV3-1; 8 bases are shared with TRBD1. The J segment lost 5 bases and the V segment lost 7 bases, leaving 6 bases of the junction unmatched. The CDR3 is made up of 13 amino acids. Germline values: CDR1 LGHDT, CDR2 YNNKEL (reference sequence). The CDR3 loop reads CASNLRGQETQYF. CDR3 in DNA: TGTGCCAGCAACCTCAGGGGGCAGGAGACCCAGTACTTC.

The table lists this clonotype with a few counts. The chain combines TRBV7-9 with TRBJ2-7; D remains ambiguous. The CDR3 totals 13 residues. Germline V gives CDR1 SEHNR, CDR2 FQNEAQ (reference sequence). The germline V and J ends were trimmed by 6 bases and 7 bases, with 16 bases remaining between them. CDR3 sequence (DNA): TGTGCCAGCAGGAACCGGAGCTATGGGGAGCAGTACTTC. It is translated as CASRNRSYGEQYF.